This T cell receptor beta chain was found in a study of blood T cell repertoires in COVID-19. Study as a whole: T cells, B-cell-depleted T cells, or PBMCs provided the cDNA or gDNA that served as material.

Living in about 25 US areas, the participants were between 18 and 89 years of age. Assignment of participants to cohorts was predicated upon participant-reported clinical history. The repertoire was sequenced with immunoSEQ multiplex PCR; TCRdb's copy has only in-frame clones and lacks some. The repertoire includes some 300,000 clones, over 75% of them detected once, and approximately 0.99% sits in the top ten. Sequencing input: PBMCs or T cells enriched from blood (not recorded which). The receptor's source is a woman aged 25 to 39 who had recovered from COVID-19.

The CDR3 bases are TGTGCCAGCAGCTTAGACGGAGTGGGGGGAACTCAGCCCCAGCATTTT. The encoded protein is CASSLDGVGGTQPQHF. The chain links TRBV7-9 to TRBJ1-5; possibly TRBD1 for D (5 bases). Germline lookup yields CDR1 SEHNR and CDR2 FQNEAQ (reference sequence). V lost 1 base to trimming and J lost 6 bases, with 16 bases between them. The length of the CDR3 is 16 residues.